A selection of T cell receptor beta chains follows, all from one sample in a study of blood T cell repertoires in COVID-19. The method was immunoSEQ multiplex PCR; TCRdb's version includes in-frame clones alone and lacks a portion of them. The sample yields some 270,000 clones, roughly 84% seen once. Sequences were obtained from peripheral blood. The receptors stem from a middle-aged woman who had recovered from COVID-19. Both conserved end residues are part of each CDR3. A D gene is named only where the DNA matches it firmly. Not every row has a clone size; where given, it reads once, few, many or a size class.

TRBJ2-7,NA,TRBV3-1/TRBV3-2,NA,CASSHGPSGEQYF,TGTGCCAGCAGCCACGGACCCTCGGGGGAGCAGTACTTC
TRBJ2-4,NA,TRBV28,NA,CASSKQGLAKNIQYF,TGTGCCAGCAGTAAACAGGGTCTAGCCAAAAACATTCAGTACTTC
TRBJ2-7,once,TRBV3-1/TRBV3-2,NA,CASSLQGGYEQYF,TGTGCCAGCAGCCTGCAAGGCGGTTACGAGCAGTACTTC
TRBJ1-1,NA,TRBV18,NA,CASSPDRLNTEAFF,TGTGCCAGCTCACCCGACAGACTGAACACTGAAGCTTTCTTT
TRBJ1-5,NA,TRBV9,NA,CASSKGAPTGNQPQHF,TGTGCCAGCAGCAAAGGGGCCCCGACGGGCAATCAGCCCCAGCATTTT
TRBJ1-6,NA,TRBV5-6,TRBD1,CASSFSLTGDSPLHF,TGTGCCAGCAGCTTTTCCCTTACAGGGGACTCACCCCTCCACTTT
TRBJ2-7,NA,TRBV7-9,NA,CASSYPPGMPSYEQYF,TGTGCCAGCAGCTATCCCCCGGGGATGCCCTCCTACGAGCAGTACTTC
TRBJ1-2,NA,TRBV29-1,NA,CSVVAGAGFDSGYTF,TGCAGCGTTGTAGCGGGGGCCGGATTTGACAGCGGCTACACCTTC
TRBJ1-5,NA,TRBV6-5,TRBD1,CASSSSGTGLNQPQHF,TGTGCCAGCAGTTCCTCCGGGACAGGGCTAAATCAGCCCCAGCATTTT
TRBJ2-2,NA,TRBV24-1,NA,CATGRDSYTGELFF,TGTGCCACCGGCCGGGACTCTTACACCGGGGAGCTGTTTTTT
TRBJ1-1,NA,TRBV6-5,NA,CASREGADREAFF,TGTGCCAGCAGGGAGGGTGCAGACAGAGAAGCTTTCTTT
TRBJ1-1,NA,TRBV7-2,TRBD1,CASSFRQGWNTEAFF,TGTGCCAGCAGCTTCAGACAGGGTTGGAACACTGAAGCTTTCTTT
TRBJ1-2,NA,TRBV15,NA,CATSPDSRLYGYTF,TGTGCCACCAGCCCGGACAGCCGGCTCTATGGCTACACCTTC
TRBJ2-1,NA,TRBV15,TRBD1,CATSGTGGLNEQFF,TGTGCCACCAGCGGAACAGGGGGCTTGAATGAGCAGTTCTTC
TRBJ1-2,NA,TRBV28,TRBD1,CASSGQGVLYHGYTF,TGTGCCAGCAGCGGACAGGGGGTTCTCTACCATGGCTACACCTTC
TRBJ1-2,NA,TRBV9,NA,CASSVEGDYGYTF,TGTGCCAGCAGCGTAGAGGGGGACTATGGCTACACCTTC
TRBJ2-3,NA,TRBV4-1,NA,CASSQQATPTDTQYF,TGCGCCAGCAGCCAACAGGCCACTCCCACAGATACGCAGTATTTT
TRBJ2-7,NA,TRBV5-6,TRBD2,CASLREGLYEQYF,TGTGCCAGCTTGCGGGAGGGACTCTACGAGCAGTACTTC
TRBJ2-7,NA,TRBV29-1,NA,CSVFPAGVYEQYF,TGCAGCGTTTTCCCAGCAGGGGTTTACGAGCAGTACTTC
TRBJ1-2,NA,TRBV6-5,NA,CASRTGRNYGYTF,TGTGCCAGCAGGACCGGGAGAAACTATGGCTACACCTTC
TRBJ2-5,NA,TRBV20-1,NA,CSAIWGGTQYF,TGCAGTGCCATTTGGGGAGGGACCCAGTACTTC
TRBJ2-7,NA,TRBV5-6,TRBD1,CASSNRQGTYEQYF,TGTGCCAGCAGCAATAGACAGGGTACCTACGAGCAGTACTTC
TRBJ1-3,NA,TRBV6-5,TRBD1,CASSWDRGFAGNTIYF,TGTGCCAGCAGTTGGGACAGGGGATTTGCTGGAAACACCATATATTTT
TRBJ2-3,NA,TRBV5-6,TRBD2,CASSLASSGGGQYF,TGTGCCAGCAGCTTGGCTTCAAGCGGGGGGGGTCAGTATTTT
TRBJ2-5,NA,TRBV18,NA,CASSPGLASEETQYF,TGTGCCAGCTCACCCGGCCTAGCGAGCGAAGAGACCCAGTACTTC
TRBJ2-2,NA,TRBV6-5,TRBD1,CASRRTGNTGELFF,TGTGCCAGCAGACGGACAGGGAACACCGGGGAGCTGTTTTTT
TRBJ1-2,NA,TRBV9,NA,CASSFPGDGYTF,TGTGCCAGCAGCTTCCCGGGGGATGGCTACACCTTC
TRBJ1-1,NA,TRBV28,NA,CASTPGAGVGDTEAFF,TGTGCCAGCACCCCCGGAGCGGGGGTCGGGGACACTGAAGCTTTCTTT
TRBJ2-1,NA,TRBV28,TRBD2,CASSRTSGTNEQFF,TGTGCCAGCAGTAGGACTAGCGGGACCAATGAGCAGTTCTTC
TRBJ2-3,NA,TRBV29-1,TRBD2,CSVSLAGAGDTQYF,TGCAGCGTTTCCCTAGCGGGGGCAGGGGATACGCAGTATTTT
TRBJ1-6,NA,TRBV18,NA,CASSRRDTNSPLHF,TGTGCCAGCTCCCGCCGGGACACTAATTCACCCCTCCACTTT
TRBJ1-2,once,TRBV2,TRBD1,CASRGQGAGGYTF,TGTGCCAGCAGGGGACAGGGGGCGGGAGGCTACACCTTC
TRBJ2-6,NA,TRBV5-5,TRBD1,CASSIDRGLGANVLTF,TGTGCCAGCAGTATCGACAGGGGGCTTGGGGCCAACGTCCTGACTTTC
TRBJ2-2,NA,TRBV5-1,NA,CASSLLGATANTGELFF,TGCGCCAGCAGCTTGTTGGGTGCAACAGCGAACACCGGGGAGCTGTTTTTT
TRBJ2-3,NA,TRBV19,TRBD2,CASSRTSFGDTQYF,TGTGCCAGTAGTCGGACTAGCTTTGGAGATACGCAGTATTTT
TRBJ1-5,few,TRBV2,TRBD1,CASTPGQGGRSNQPQHF,TGTGCCAGCACTCCGGGACAGGGAGGCAGAAGCAATCAGCCCCAGCATTTT
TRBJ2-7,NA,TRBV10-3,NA,CAISDRVDSYEQYF,TGTGCCATCAGTGACAGGGTAGACTCCTACGAGCAGTACTTC
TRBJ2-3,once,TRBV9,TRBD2,CASSVSGVTDTQYF,TGTGCCAGCAGCGTTAGCGGGGTCACAGATACGCAGTATTTT
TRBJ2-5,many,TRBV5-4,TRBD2,CASSLTGLARKETQYF,TGTGCCAGCAGCTTGACAGGACTAGCGAGAAAAGAGACCCAGTACTTC
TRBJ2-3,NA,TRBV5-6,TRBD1,CASSHTTGGEDTQYF,TGTGCCAGCAGCCACACGACAGGGGGCGAGGATACGCAGTATTTT
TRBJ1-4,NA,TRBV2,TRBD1,CASRGQGVEKLFF,TGTGCCAGTCGGGGACAGGGAGTCGAAAAACTGTTTTTT
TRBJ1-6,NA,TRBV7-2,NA,CASSHSDIIRSPLHF,TGTGCCAGCAGCCATAGCGACATAATTCGTTCACCCCTCCACTTT
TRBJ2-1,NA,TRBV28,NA,CASSTLGGPYNEQFF,TGTGCCAGCAGTACCTTGGGGGGACCCTACAATGAGCAGTTCTTC